Below, one T cell receptor beta chain is given with its context. This sample stems from a study of T-cell reconstitution after alpha-beta-depleted transplantation in children. J was trimmed by 3 bases and V by 1 base; bases with no gene match: 3. Germline V lookup: CDR1 DFQATT, CDR2 SNEGSKA (reference sequence). This CDR3 is built from 14 residues. This sample's TCRbeta library carried unique molecular identifier barcodes. Each CDR3 protein is one row after TCRdb ran MiXCR on the PCR reads. This sample has 400,000 to 500,000 distinct CDR3 sequences; approximately 10% occur once, and the top ten carry 4.5% to 7%.

The source of this sequence is a human donor who donated a stem cell graft to a child with acute myeloid leukemia. The material was PBMCs from the stem cell graft donor, obtained from the stem cell graft. The V and J genes are TRBV20-1 and TRBJ2-7; TRBD2 matches at 10 bases. The CDR3 DNA is TGCAGTGCTAGAGCCGGGACTAGCGTCTACGAGCAGTACTTC. Encoded protein: CSARAGTSVYEQYF.